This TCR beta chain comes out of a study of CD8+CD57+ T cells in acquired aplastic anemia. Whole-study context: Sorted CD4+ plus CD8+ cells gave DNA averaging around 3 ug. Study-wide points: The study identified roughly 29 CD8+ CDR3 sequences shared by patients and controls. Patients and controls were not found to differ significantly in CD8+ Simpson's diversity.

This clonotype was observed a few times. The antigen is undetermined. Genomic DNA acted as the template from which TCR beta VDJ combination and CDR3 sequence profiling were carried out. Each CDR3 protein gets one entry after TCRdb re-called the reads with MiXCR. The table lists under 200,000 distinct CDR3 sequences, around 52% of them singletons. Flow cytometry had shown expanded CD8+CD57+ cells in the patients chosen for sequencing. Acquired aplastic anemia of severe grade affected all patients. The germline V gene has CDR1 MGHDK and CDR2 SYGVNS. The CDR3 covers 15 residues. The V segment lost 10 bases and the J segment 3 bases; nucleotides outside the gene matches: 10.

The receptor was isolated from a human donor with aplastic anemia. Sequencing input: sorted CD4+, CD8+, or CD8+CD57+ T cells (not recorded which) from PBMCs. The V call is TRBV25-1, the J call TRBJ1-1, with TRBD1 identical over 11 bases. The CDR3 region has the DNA TGTGCCACTGCGGCGGACAGGGGGCTGGACACTGAAGCTTTCTTT. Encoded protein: CATAADRGLDTEAFF.